The sequence of this TCR beta chain was determined in a study of blood T cell repertoires in COVID-19. In the study overall: Symptom resolution, clearance, or two negative PCRs marked donors in Cohort 3 as recovered. Sources were T cells, B-cell-depleted T cells, or PBMCs; the material itself was cDNA or gDNA.

The germline V and J ends were trimmed by 4 bases and 8 bases, with 21 bases remaining between them. The germline V gene has CDR1 MNHEY and CDR2 SMNVEV (reference sequence). The length of the CDR3 is 17 residues. Authors' data handling: Reference gene primer amplification gave nucleated cell count estimates. The method was immunoSEQ multiplex PCR; TCRdb's version includes in-frame clones alone and lacks a portion of them. From that table come the V and J calls and clone size; the DNA was used to work out D and trimming. Of around 290,000 clones listed, approximately 90% are singletons. The chain combines TRBV27 with TRBJ1-6; tentatively, D is TRBD1 (5 bases). Sequencing was carried out using PBMCs or T cells enriched from blood (not recorded which). The receptor comes from a woman aged 60 to 75 in a cohort exposed to, infected with or recovered from COVID-19 (not recorded which). The CDR3 loop reads CASSSASLGRRDSPLHF. DNA of the CDR3: TGTGCCAGCAGTTCGGCTAGTCTGGGGCGCCGGGATTCACCCCTCCACTTT.